This T cell receptor beta chain derives from a study of tumor-infiltrating lymphocytes in localized non-small cell lung cancer. Study-wide context: Resected tumor was paired with non-adjacent uninvolved lung from the same patient.

Data came from immunoSEQ multiplex PCR; TCRdb stores just in-frame clones and leaves some out. This sample has 13,000 to 15,000 clones, with roughly 70% found just once. For this clone: Antigen unknown.

Study results and limitations: Available tissue quantity limited TCR sequencing to a patient subset. Higher tumor T cell infiltration than in uninvolved lung was supported by TCRbeta sequencing.

V was shortened by 2 bases and J by 0 bases, with 14 bases between the two germline ends. Germline V gene lookup returns CDR1 LNHDA and CDR2 SQIVND (reference sequence). This CDR3 has 17 amino acids. The clonotype originates from a human donor with non-small cell lung cancer. Sequencing input: uninvolved lung tissue not adjacent to the tumor. V and J are TRBV19 and TRBJ1-5; D not resolved. Written as DNA, the CDR3 is TGTGCCAGTAGTATAAGGAAGGGTCAATATAGCAATCAGCCCCAGCATTTT. As protein: CASSIRKGQYSNQPQHF.